The 17 T cell receptor beta chains listed next were all sequenced from one sample in a study of blood T cell repertoires in COVID-19. Clones were sequenced by immunoSEQ multiplex PCR, and TCRdb holds only the in-frame ones, with some missing. The table records around 100,000 clones, about 86% of them present only once. What was sequenced was peripheral blood. Receptors were obtained from a man in his sixties with acute or convalescent COVID-19.

The chain links TRBV9 to TRBJ1-4; 10 bases fit TRBD1. J was trimmed by 7 bases and V by 0 bases; bases with no gene match: 3. Germline V gene sequence: CDR1 SGDLS, CDR2 YYNGEE. CDR3 length equals 15 residues. The CDR3, as DNA: TGTGCCAGCAGCGTAGCGACAGGGGGCTTTGAAAAACTGTTTTTT. Encoded protein: CASSVATGGFEKLFF.

The CDR3 protein is CASSSHFAGSSYEQYF. The CDR3 coding sequence is TGTGCCAGCAGTTCTCACTTTGCGGGGTCTTCCTACGAGCAGTACTTC. The J gene is TRBJ2-7, the V gene TRBV6-2 or TRBV6-3; possibly TRBD2 for D (6 bases). Trimming took 4 bases from V and 1 from J, leaving 17 bases between them. The CDR3 is 16 amino acids. Looked up from germline, CDR1 is MNHEY and CDR2 is SVGEGT.

A single count supports this clone. The chain couples TRBV5-1 to TRBJ1-2; a possible D gene is TRBD1 (6 bases). Trimming cost V 4 bases and J 5 bases, with 15 bases left between them. Germline lookup yields CDR1 SGHRS and CDR2 YFSETQ. The CDR3 sequence is 14 residues long. CDR3 coding DNA: TGCGCCAGCAGCACGGGGGGCAGAGGTTATGGCTACACCTTC. Translated, it gives CASSTGGRGYGYTF. The full variable domain, rest sourced from reference TRBV5-1 and TRBJ1-2, is KAGVTQTPRYLIKTRGQQVTLSCSPISGHRSVSWYQQTPGQGLQFLFEYFSETQRNKGNFPGRFSGRQFSNSRSEMNVSTLELGDSALYLCASSTGGRGYGYTFGSGTRLTVV.

The V and J genes are TRBV6-2 or TRBV6-3 and TRBJ2-5, with D perhaps TRBD2 (5 bases). In germline, CDR1 is MNHEY, CDR2 SVGEGT. V lost 5 bases to trimming and J lost 5 bases, with 18 bases between them. CDR3 length equals 15 residues. CDR3 protein: CASSRRLYPPETQYF. The CDR3 DNA follows: TGTGCCAGCAGTCGCCGACTATACCCTCCCGAGACCCAGTACTTC.

This clone was seen once. This rearrangement joins TRBV6-2 or TRBV6-3 to TRBJ2-7, with 9 bases identical to TRBD1. The V gene end was trimmed by 2 bases and the J gene end by 4 bases; junction bases not matched to a gene: 3. Germline values: CDR1 MNHEY, CDR2 SVGEGT. The CDR3 length is 14 residues. For the CDR3, the DNA is TGTGCCAGCAGTTACGTCGGACAGGGGTACGAGCAGTACTTC. It yields the protein CASSYVGQGYEQYF.

This chain links TRBV19 with TRBJ1-5, with 9 bases that match TRBD1. Per the germline V gene, CDR1 is LNHDA and CDR2 is SQIVND (reference sequence). V shed 6 bases, J shed 7 bases, and the junction held 4 bases outside the gene matches. The CDR3 consists of 13 residues. CDR3: CASSPGQGQPQHF. The CDR3 DNA reads TGTGCCAGTAGCCCGGGACAGGGACAGCCCCAGCATTTT.

In DNA, the CDR3 is TGTGCCAGCAGCCAAGCCGGGACAGGAATTAATGAAAAACTGTTTTTT. Translation: CASSQAGTGINEKLFF. This chain connects TRBV3-1 (or the pseudogene TRBV3-2) to TRBJ1-4; 8 nucleotides agree with TRBD1. The length of the CDR3 is 16 residues. Germline V gives CDR1 LGHDT, CDR2 YNNKEL (reference sequence). With 1 base clipped from V and 4 bases from J, the junction kept 5 bases outside the gene matches.

This chain connects TRBV19 to TRBJ1-3; D gene uncertain. V was shortened by 6 bases and J by 4 bases, with 19 bases between the two germline ends. Germline values: CDR1 LNHDA, CDR2 SQIVND (reference sequence). This CDR3 comprises 16 residues. CDR3 nucleotides: TGTGCCAGTAGCCCCCGGTCGAGGGTAGGGGGAAACACCATATATTTT. Protein: CASSPRSRVGGNTIYF. Full variable domain (missing parts from reference TRBV19 and TRBJ1-3): DGGITQSPKYLFRKEGQNVTLSCEQNLNHDAMYWYRQDPGQGLRLIYYSQIVNDFQKGDIAEGYSVSREKKESFPLTVTSAQKNPTAFYLCASSPRSRVGGNTIYFGEGSWLTVV.

The chain links TRBV28 to TRBJ2-2, with TRBD1 matching 9 bases. The CDR3 contains 15 residues. Trimming cost V 6 bases and J 5 bases; bases outside gene matches: 7. The germline V gene has CDR1 MDHEN and CDR2 SYDVKM. The DNA for the CDR3 is TGTGCCAGCAGGGGGGGACAGGGAGCGACCGGGGAGCTGTTTTTT. Translated: CASRGGQGATGELFF.

This clone was seen once. V usage is TRBV5-1 and J usage is TRBJ2-2; 7 bases map to TRBD1. CDR3 length equals 16 residues. Germline V CDR1 and CDR2: SGHRS, YFSETQ. V trimming: 6 bases; J trimming: 2 bases; junction bases outside the gene matches: 10. Here the CDR3 reads CASKSRTGENTGELFF. CDR3 bases: TGCGCCAGCAAAAGTCGGACAGGAGAAAACACCGGGGAGCTGTTTTTT.

The chain has TRBV4-3 and TRBJ1-1; 8 nucleotides agree with TRBD1. The CDR3 consists of 17 residues. V trimming: 0 bases; J trimming: 4 bases; junction bases outside the gene matches: 10. Germline CDR1 is LGHNA and CDR2 is YSLEER. The CDR3 loop is CASSQEWAGGYGTEAFF. Written as DNA, the CDR3 is TGCGCCAGCAGCCAAGAATGGGCAGGGGGCTACGGCACTGAAGCTTTCTTT.

V and J are TRBV6-5 and TRBJ1-2; 8 bases fit TRBD1. The CDR3 sequence is 13 residues long. V shed 6 bases and J 4 bases; nucleotides not matched to a gene: 4. Germline V gene data show CDR1 as MNHEY and CDR2 as SVGAGI. The CDR3 sequence is CASSLQGAYGYTF. The CDR3 DNA follows: TGTGCCAGCAGCCTCCAGGGGGCCTATGGCTACACCTTC.

The CDR3 region is CASSLSSYYEQYF. DNA for the CDR3: TGTGCCAGCAGCTTATCCAGTTACTACGAGCAGTACTTC. The chain has TRBV7-9 and TRBJ2-7; D gene unclear. Trimming pared 2 bases from V and 3 bases from J, leaving 8 bases between. The CDR3 covers 13 residues. Germline lookup yields CDR1 SEHNR and CDR2 FQNEAQ (reference sequence).

The chain combines TRBV27 with TRBJ2-2, with TRBD1 matching over 12 bases. CDR3 length: 18 amino acids. CDR1 is MNHEY and CDR2 is SMNVEV in the germline V gene (reference sequence). V gave up 6 bases and J gave up 7 bases; unmatched junction bases: 15. CDR3 region: CASSLAEGQGAPGGELFF. The DNA for the CDR3 is TGTGCCAGCAGCCTAGCCGAGGGACAGGGGGCGCCGGGCGGGGAGCTGTTTTTT.

This chain joins TRBV29-1 and TRBJ2-2, with 14 bases fitting TRBD2. The CDR3 loop spans 13 amino acids. CDR1 and CDR2 (germline): SQVTM, ANQGSEA. The CDR3 spells CSHNRLAGGPKFF. The DNA of the CDR3 is TGCAGTCACAATAGACTAGCGGGGGGGCCTAAGTTTTTT.

The J gene is TRBJ1-1, the V gene TRBV9; maybe TRBD1 (6 bases). Germline loops: CDR1 SGDLS, CDR2 YYNGEE. V dropped 2 bases and J dropped 8 bases, with 10 bases sitting between them. This CDR3 contains 12 residues. The DNA of the CDR3 is TGTGCCAGCAGCGTGCCAGGGGAAGAAGCTTTCTTT. Its protein product is CASSVPGEEAFF.

V is TRBV6-5 and J is TRBJ1-2, with TRBD1 matching over 11 bases. Germline V gene sequence: CDR1 MNHEY, CDR2 SVGAGI. Unmatched junction bases numbered 4, after V lost 6 bases and J lost 7 bases. This CDR3 spans 13 amino acids. The CDR3 nucleotides read TGTGCCAGCAGGGACAGGGGGCAAGGTGGCTACACCTTC. The encoded protein is CASRDRGQGGYTF.